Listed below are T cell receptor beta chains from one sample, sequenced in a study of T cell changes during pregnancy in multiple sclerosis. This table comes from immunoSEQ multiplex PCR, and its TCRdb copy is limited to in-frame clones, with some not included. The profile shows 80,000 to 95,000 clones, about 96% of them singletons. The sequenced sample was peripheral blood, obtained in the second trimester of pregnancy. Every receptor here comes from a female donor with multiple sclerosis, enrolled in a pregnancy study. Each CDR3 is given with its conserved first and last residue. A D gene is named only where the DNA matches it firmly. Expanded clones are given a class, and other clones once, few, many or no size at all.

CDR3aa: CASRLGTAGTEAFF; CDR3nt: TGTGCCAGCAGATTAGGGACGGCGGGGACTGAAGCTTTCTTT; v_gene: TRBV27; abundance: -; d_gene: -; j_gene: TRBJ1-1; len: 14
CDR3aa: CSVGQGRSEQYF; CDR3nt: TGCAGCGTGGGACAGGGTAGGAGCGAGCAGTACTTC; v_gene: TRBV29-1; abundance: -; d_gene: TRBD1; j_gene: TRBJ2-7; len: 12
CDR3aa: CASSLTTGRTTEAFF; CDR3nt: TGTGCCAGCAGCTTAACGACAGGCAGGACCACTGAAGCTTTCTTT; v_gene: TRBV28; abundance: -; d_gene: -; j_gene: TRBJ1-1; len: 15
CDR3aa: CASSETQTSGYNEQFF; CDR3nt: TGTGCCAGCAGTGAAACCCAGACTAGCGGGTACAATGAGCAGTTCTTC; v_gene: TRBV25-1; abundance: -; d_gene: TRBD2; j_gene: TRBJ2-1; len: 16
CDR3aa: CASRPANTGELFF; CDR3nt: TGTGCCAGCAGACCAGCGAACACCGGGGAGCTGTTTTTT; v_gene: TRBV6-5; abundance: -; d_gene: -; j_gene: TRBJ2-2; len: 13
CDR3aa: CASSQAGQVTRYEKLFF; CDR3nt: TGTGCCAGCAGCCAAGCAGGGCAGGTTACCCGGTATGAAAAACTGTTTTTT; v_gene: TRBV7-9; abundance: -; d_gene: -; j_gene: TRBJ1-4; len: 17
CDR3aa: CASSRTSGSYNEQFF; CDR3nt: TGCGCCAGCAGTCGGACTAGCGGGAGCTACAATGAGCAGTTCTTC; v_gene: TRBV4-1; abundance: once; d_gene: TRBD2; j_gene: TRBJ2-1; len: 15
CDR3aa: CASQGGTEAFF; CDR3nt: TGTGCCTCCCAGGGGGGCACTGAAGCTTTCTTT; v_gene: TRBV2; abundance: -; d_gene: TRBD1; j_gene: TRBJ1-1; len: 11
CDR3aa: CASSESRGINDGYTF; CDR3nt: TGTGCCAGCAGTGAATCTAGGGGGATTAACGATGGCTACACCTTC; v_gene: TRBV6-1; abundance: once; d_gene: -; j_gene: TRBJ1-2; len: 15
CDR3aa: CASRSTGGSVKTQYF; CDR3nt: TGTGCCAGCAGGTCGACAGGGGGCTCTGTAAAGACCCAGTACTTC; v_gene: TRBV6-5; abundance: -; d_gene: TRBD1; j_gene: TRBJ2-5; len: 15
CDR3aa: CASSTGQGVSYEQYF; CDR3nt: TGTGCCAGTAGTACTGGACAGGGGGTAAGCTACGAGCAGTACTTC; v_gene: TRBV19; abundance: -; d_gene: TRBD1; j_gene: TRBJ2-7; len: 15
CDR3aa: CASSLRDTTRASYNEQFF; CDR3nt: TGCGCCAGCAGCTTGAGGGACACAACTAGGGCCTCCTACAATGAGCAGTTCTTC; v_gene: TRBV5-1; abundance: -; d_gene: -; j_gene: TRBJ2-1; len: 18
CDR3aa: CASSRPGYAEAFF; CDR3nt: TGTGCCAGCAGCCGACCAGGGTACGCTGAAGCTTTCTTT; v_gene: TRBV5-4; abundance: once; d_gene: -; j_gene: TRBJ1-1; len: 13
CDR3aa: CASSLAGGAYEQYF; CDR3nt: TGCGCCAGCAGCTTGGCGGGGGGCGCTTACGAGCAGTACTTC; v_gene: TRBV5-1; abundance: -; d_gene: -; j_gene: TRBJ2-7; len: 14
CDR3aa: CASSFSTSGYEQYF; CDR3nt: TGTGCCAGCAGCTTCAGCACTAGCGGCTACGAGCAGTACTTC; v_gene: TRBV7-8; abundance: -; d_gene: TRBD2; j_gene: TRBJ2-7; len: 14
CDR3aa: CASSDPGTGGETQYF; CDR3nt: TGTGCCAGCAGTGACCCAGGAACGGGAGGAGAGACCCAGTACTTC; v_gene: TRBV25-1; abundance: -; d_gene: TRBD2; j_gene: TRBJ2-5; len: 15
CDR3aa: CASSLGLAGGNTGELFF; CDR3nt: TGCGCCAGCAGCTTGGGACTAGCGGGAGGGAACACCGGGGAGCTGTTTTTT; v_gene: TRBV5-1; abundance: -; d_gene: TRBD2; j_gene: TRBJ2-2; len: 17
CDR3aa: CASSRQSMNTEAFF; CDR3nt: TGCGCCAGCAGCCGACAGTCGATGAACACTGAAGCTTTCTTT; v_gene: TRBV5-1; abundance: -; d_gene: -; j_gene: TRBJ1-1; len: 14
CDR3aa: CAIKGTSGRATYEQYF; CDR3nt: TGTGCCATCAAAGGTACTAGCGGGAGGGCTACCTACGAGCAGTACTTC; v_gene: TRBV10-3; abundance: once; d_gene: TRBD2; j_gene: TRBJ2-7; len: 16
CDR3aa: CASSQVKELAGVAGELFF; CDR3nt: TGCGCCAGCAGCCAAGTCAAAGAACTAGCGGGAGTTGCCGGGGAGCTGTTTTTT; v_gene: TRBV4-1; abundance: -; d_gene: TRBD2; j_gene: TRBJ2-2; len: 18
CDR3aa: CASGKTGLTDTQYF; CDR3nt: TGTGCCAGCGGGAAGACAGGCCTCACAGATACGCAGTATTTT; v_gene: TRBV7-2; abundance: -; d_gene: -; j_gene: TRBJ2-3; len: 14
CDR3aa: CASHFTVGTYYEQYF; CDR3nt: TGTGCCAGCCACTTTACAGTGGGGACATACTACGAGCAGTACTTC; v_gene: TRBV5-8; abundance: -; d_gene: -; j_gene: TRBJ2-7; len: 15
CDR3aa: CASSQIAGGQFGELFF; CDR3nt: TGTGCCAGCAGCCAGATAGCGGGAGGGCAGTTCGGGGAGCTGTTTTTT; v_gene: TRBV4-2; abundance: -; d_gene: TRBD2; j_gene: TRBJ2-2; len: 16
CDR3aa: CASSEGAGSYEQYF; CDR3nt: TGTGCCAGCAGTGAAGGGGCGGGTTCATACGAGCAGTACTTC; v_gene: TRBV6-1; abundance: -; d_gene: -; j_gene: TRBJ2-7; len: 14
CDR3aa: CASSQAGWPGELFF; CDR3nt: TGCGCCAGCAGCCAAGCGGGATGGCCCGGGGAGCTGTTTTTT; v_gene: TRBV4-1; abundance: once; d_gene: -; j_gene: TRBJ2-2; len: 14
CDR3aa: CASSVGESAAQPQHF; CDR3nt: TGTGCCAGCAGCGTCGGGGAGTCAGCGGCTCAGCCCCAGCATTTT; v_gene: TRBV9; abundance: -; d_gene: -; j_gene: TRBJ1-5; len: 15
CDR3aa: CASGFSSGSGVTGELFF; CDR3nt: TGTGCTAGTGGTTTCTCATCAGGTAGCGGGGTCACCGGGGAGCTGTTTTTT; v_gene: TRBV12-5; abundance: -; d_gene: TRBD2; j_gene: TRBJ2-2; len: 17
CDR3aa: CAISWEQTYEQYF; CDR3nt: TGTGCCATCAGTTGGGAGCAGACCTACGAGCAGTACTTC; v_gene: TRBV10-3; abundance: -; d_gene: -; j_gene: TRBJ2-7; len: 13
CDR3aa: CAWSFSVIGELFF; CDR3nt: TGTGCCTGGAGTTTTTCCGTTATCGGGGAGCTGTTTTTT; v_gene: TRBV30; abundance: -; d_gene: -; j_gene: TRBJ2-2; len: 13
CDR3aa: CASSRTGTGKGAAQNTEAFF; CDR3nt: TGCGCCAGCAGTCGCACCGGGACAGGGAAAGGGGCGGCCCAGAACACTGAAGCTTTCTTT; v_gene: TRBV5-1; abundance: once; d_gene: TRBD1; j_gene: TRBJ1-1; len: 20
CDR3aa: CASSPTGYSNQPQHF; CDR3nt: TGTGCCAGTAGTCCCACAGGGTATAGCAATCAGCCCCAGCATTTT; v_gene: TRBV19; abundance: once; d_gene: -; j_gene: TRBJ1-5; len: 15
CDR3aa: CASHGGYGSYEQYF; CDR3nt: TGCGCCAGCCACGGGGGTTATGGGTCTTACGAGCAGTACTTC; v_gene: TRBV5-1; abundance: -; d_gene: -; j_gene: TRBJ2-7; len: 14
CDR3aa: CASSLTGQGGQPQHF; CDR3nt: TGTGCCAGCAGTTTAACGGGACAGGGGGGTCAGCCCCAGCATTTT; v_gene: TRBV27; abundance: -; d_gene: TRBD1; j_gene: TRBJ1-5; len: 15
CDR3aa: CASSQQGQLNTEAFF; CDR3nt: TGTGCCAGCAGCCAGCAGGGACAGCTTAACACTGAAGCTTTCTTT; v_gene: TRBV13; abundance: -; d_gene: TRBD1; j_gene: TRBJ1-1; len: 15
CDR3aa: CASSLFRLAGQETQYF; CDR3nt: TGTGCCAGCAGCTTATTTCGACTAGCGGGACAAGAGACCCAGTACTTC; v_gene: TRBV11-2; abundance: -; d_gene: TRBD2; j_gene: TRBJ2-5; len: 16
CDR3aa: CASSPQGPGELFF; CDR3nt: TGTGCCAGCAGCCCACAGGGTCCCGGGGAGCTGTTTTTT; v_gene: TRBV7-2; abundance: -; d_gene: -; j_gene: TRBJ2-2; len: 13
CDR3aa: CASSLLRTGQDTQYF; CDR3nt: TGTGCCAGCAGTTTACTAAGGACAGGGCAAGATACGCAGTATTTT; v_gene: TRBV27; abundance: -; d_gene: TRBD1; j_gene: TRBJ2-3; len: 15
CDR3aa: CASRTGPNTEAFF; CDR3nt: TGTGCCAGCAGGACAGGGCCTAACACTGAAGCTTTCTTT; v_gene: TRBV6-5; abundance: -; d_gene: TRBD1; j_gene: TRBJ1-1; len: 13
CDR3aa: CASRSKAGGYEQFF; CDR3nt: TGTGCCAGCAGATCGAAGGCGGGAGGGTATGAGCAGTTCTTC; v_gene: TRBV7-6; abundance: once; d_gene: TRBD2; j_gene: TRBJ2-1; len: 14
CDR3aa: CASSRDRDRRNTIYF; CDR3nt: TGTGCCAGCAGCCGGGACCGGGACAGACGAAACACCATATATTTT; v_gene: TRBV27; abundance: -; d_gene: TRBD1; j_gene: TRBJ1-3; len: 15